The clone carrying this T cell receptor beta chain was seen many times. Its antigen remains unknown. This entry belongs to a study of early T cells in non-severe SARS-CoV-2 infection. General study points: Matching results from VDJdb favored anti-spike CD8 responses, leaving private and CD4 specificities undetected.

Researchers attached unique molecular identifiers to individual cDNA molecules. TCRdb recomputed calls from the 5' RACE reads with MiXCR, one row per CDR3 protein. Of tens of thousands of distinct CDR3 sequences listed, around 5.6% were seen once; the top ten hold 6.8%. Germline lookup yields CDR1 ENHRY and CDR2 SYGVKD. The V and J ends lost 4 bases and 8 bases, in that order; junction bases with no gene match: 11. The CDR3 is 18 residues long. The sample comprised whole blood. The clonotype comes from an adult who was a healthcare worker with PCR-confirmed SARS-CoV-2 infection or an uninfected control (not recorded which). J is TRBJ2-1 and V is TRBV10-3, with TRBD2 identical over 16 bases. Written as DNA, the CDR3 is TGTGCCATCAGTGCAGCGACCTCGGGACTAGCGGGAGGGGATGAGCAGTTCTTC. It is translated as CAISAATSGLAGGDEQFF.